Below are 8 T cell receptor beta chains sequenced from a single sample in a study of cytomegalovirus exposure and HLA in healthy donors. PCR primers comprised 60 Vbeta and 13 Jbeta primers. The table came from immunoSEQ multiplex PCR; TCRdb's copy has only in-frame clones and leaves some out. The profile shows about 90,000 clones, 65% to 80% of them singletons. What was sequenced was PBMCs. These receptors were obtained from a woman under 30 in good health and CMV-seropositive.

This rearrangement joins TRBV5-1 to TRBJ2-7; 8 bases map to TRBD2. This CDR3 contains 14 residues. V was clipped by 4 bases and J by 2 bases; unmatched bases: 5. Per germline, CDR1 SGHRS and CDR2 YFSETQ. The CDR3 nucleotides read TGCGCCAGCAGCCCGGGGGGGGCCCCCTACGAGCAGTACTTC. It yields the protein CASSPGGAPYEQYF. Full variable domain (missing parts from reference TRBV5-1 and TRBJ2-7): KAGVTQTPRYLIKTRGQQVTLSCSPISGHRSVSWYQQTPGQGLQFLFEYFSETQRNKGNFPGRFSGRQFSNSRSEMNVSTLELGDSALYLCASSPGGAPYEQYFGPGTRLTVT.

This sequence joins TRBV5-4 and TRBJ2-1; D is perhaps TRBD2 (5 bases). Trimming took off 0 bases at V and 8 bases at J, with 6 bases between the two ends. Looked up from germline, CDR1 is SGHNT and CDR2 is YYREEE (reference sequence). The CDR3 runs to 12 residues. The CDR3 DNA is TGTGCCAGCAGCTTGGGAGGGTATGAGCAGTTCTTC. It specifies CASSLGGYEQFF.

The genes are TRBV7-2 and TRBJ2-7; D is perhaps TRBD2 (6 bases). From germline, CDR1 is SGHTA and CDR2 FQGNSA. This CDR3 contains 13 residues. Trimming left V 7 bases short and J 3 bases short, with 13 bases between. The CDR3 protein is CASTKREDYEQYF. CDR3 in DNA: TGTGCCAGCACCAAGAGGGAGGACTACGAGCAGTACTTC. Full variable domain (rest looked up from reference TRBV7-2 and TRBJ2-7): GAGVSQSPSNKVTEKGKDVELRCDPISGHTALYWYRQSLGQGLEFLIYFQGNSAPDKSGLPSDRFSAERTGGSVSTLTIQRTQQEDSAVYLCASTKREDYEQYFGPGTRLTVT.

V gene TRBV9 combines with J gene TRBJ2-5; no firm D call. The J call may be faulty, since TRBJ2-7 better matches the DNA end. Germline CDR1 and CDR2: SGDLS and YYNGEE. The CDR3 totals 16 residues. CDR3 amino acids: CASSVGKTGLIDEQYF. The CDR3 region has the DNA TGTGCCAGCAGCGTAGGGAAGACTGGTCTTATCGACGAGCAGTACTTC.

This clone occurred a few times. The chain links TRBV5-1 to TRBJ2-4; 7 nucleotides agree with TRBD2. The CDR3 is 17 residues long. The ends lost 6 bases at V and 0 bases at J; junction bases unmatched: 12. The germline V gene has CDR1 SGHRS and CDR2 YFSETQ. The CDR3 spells CASNPGGQTLAKNIQYF. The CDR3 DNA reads TGCGCCAGCAACCCGGGGGGTCAGACTTTAGCCAAAAACATTCAGTACTTC.

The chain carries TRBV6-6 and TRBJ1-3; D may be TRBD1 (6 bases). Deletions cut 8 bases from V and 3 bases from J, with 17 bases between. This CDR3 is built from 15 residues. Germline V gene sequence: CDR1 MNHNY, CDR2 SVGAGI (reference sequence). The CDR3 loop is CASGNGGRIGNTIYF. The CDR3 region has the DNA TGTGCCAGCGGTAACGGGGGGCGAATTGGAAACACCATATATTTT.

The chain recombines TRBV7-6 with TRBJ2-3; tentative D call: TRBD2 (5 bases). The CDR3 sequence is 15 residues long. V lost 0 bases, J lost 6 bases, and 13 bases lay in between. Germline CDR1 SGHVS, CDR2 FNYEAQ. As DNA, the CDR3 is TGTGCCAGCAGCTTAGCGGCGCCCGGCGGGGATACGCAGTATTTT. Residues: CASSLAAPGGDTQYF.

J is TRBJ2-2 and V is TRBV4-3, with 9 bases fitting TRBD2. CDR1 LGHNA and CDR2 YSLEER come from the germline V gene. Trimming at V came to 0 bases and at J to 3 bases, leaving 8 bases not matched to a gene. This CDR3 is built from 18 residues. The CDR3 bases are TGCGCCAGCAGCCAAGATCCGGTTAGCGGGGGTTACACCGGGGAGCTGTTTTTT. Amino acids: CASSQDPVSGGYTGELFF.